These T cell receptor beta chains were read from a single sample in a study of shared clonotypes between healthy human individuals. The assay was immunoSEQ multiplex PCR, and TCRdb's table has in-frame clones only and misses some. The data show about 490,000 clones, 81% seen once. The sample comprised PBMCs. These receptors all stem from a woman aged 35 to 49 in good health. Some clones in this sample may be carry-over from other donors' samples. Each CDR3 is given with its conserved first and last residue. D genes are given only for firm matches. Clone size appears in some rows only: once, few, many, or a class for an expanded clone.

NA,TRBV6-5,TRBJ2-7,few,CASSDLWRGEQYF,TGTGCCAGCAGTGACCTCTGGCGAGGAGAGCAGTACTTC
TRBD1,TRBV7-3,TRBJ2-1,NA,CASSRTGWNEQFF,TGTGCCAGCAGCAGGACAGGGTGGAATGAGCAGTTCTTC
TRBD2,TRBV5-1,TRBJ2-3,NA,CASSLGGLAYTDTQYF,TGCGCCAGCAGCTTGGGGGGACTAGCGTACACAGATACGCAGTATTTT
NA,TRBV28,TRBJ2-5,NA,CASSHPQAPQETQYF,TGTGCCAGCAGCCACCCGCAGGCGCCCCAAGAGACCCAGTACTTC
TRBD2,TRBV6-4,TRBJ2-1,NA,CASSDGLAGDEQFF,TGTGCCAGCAGTGACGGACTAGCGGGAGATGAGCAGTTCTTC
TRBD2,TRBV25-1,TRBJ2-7,NA,CASSDFTSGGYEQYF,TGTGCCAGCAGTGATTTCACTAGCGGGGGCTACGAGCAGTACTTC
TRBD1,TRBV15,TRBJ1-5,NA,CATSRDGQGYQPQHF,TGTGCCACCAGCAGAGATGGACAGGGCTATCAGCCCCAGCATTTT
NA,TRBV6-6,TRBJ2-7,once,CASNLQGSGSYEQYF,TGTGCCAGCAACCTACAGGGTAGCGGCTCCTACGAGCAGTACTTC
NA,TRBV6-5,TRBJ2-2,NA,CASSYRGTGELFF,TGTGCCAGCAGTTACCGGGGGACCGGGGAGCTGTTTTTT
NA,TRBV7-3,TRBJ1-1,NA,CASSLSPGTEAFF,TGTGCCAGCAGCTTGTCCCCGGGCACTGAAGCTTTCTTT
NA,TRBV6-1,TRBJ2-7,NA,CAISEGPSSSYEQYF,TGTGCCATCAGTGAGGGGCCTTCGTCGTCCTACGAGCAGTACTTC
NA,TRBV2,TRBJ1-2,NA,CASSQQGIADYGYTF,TGTGCCAGCAGTCAACAGGGTATTGCGGACTATGGCTACACCTTC
NA,TRBV7-9,TRBJ1-2,NA,CASSLVTNYGYTF,TGTGCCAGCAGCTTGGTGACCAACTATGGCTACACCTTC
TRBD1,TRBV4-3,TRBJ1-1,NA,CASSQDPVGGAIAEAFF,TGCGCCAGCAGCCAAGATCCAGTAGGGGGCGCGATCGCTGAAGCTTTCTTT
NA,TRBV15,TRBJ2-2,NA,CATSSTRQAAGELFF,TGTGCCACCAGCAGTACCCGACAGGCCGCCGGGGAGCTGTTTTTT
TRBD2,TRBV27,TRBJ2-2,NA,CASSFTSGIAGELFF,TGTGCCAGCAGTTTTACTAGCGGGATTGCCGGGGAGCTGTTTTTT
TRBD1,TRBV9,TRBJ1-3,NA,CASSTGAGNTIYF,TGTGCCAGCAGTACAGGGGCCGGAAACACCATATATTTT
TRBD1,TRBV7-8,TRBJ1-1,NA,CASRPGTVNTEAFF,TGTGCCAGCAGGCCCGGGACAGTGAACACTGAAGCTTTCTTT
NA,TRBV29-1,TRBJ2-5,NA,CSVNGQETQYF,TGCAGCGTTAATGGGCAAGAGACCCAGTACTTC
TRBD1,TRBV6-5,TRBJ2-7,NA,CASRHRGQLDEQYF,TGTGCCAGCAGGCACAGGGGCCAATTGGACGAGCAGTACTTC
NA,TRBV7-7,TRBJ2-3,NA,CASSLGGLADTQYF,TGTGCTAGCAGCTTAGGAGGGTTGGCAGATACGCAGTATTTT
NA,TRBV2,TRBJ2-3,NA,CASSEARAFDTQYF,TGTGCCAGCAGTGAGGCGAGAGCGTTTGATACGCAGTATTTT
TRBD1,TRBV28,TRBJ2-1,NA,CATTGGYSNNEQFF,TGTGCCACGACAGGGGGCTATTCGAACAATGAGCAGTTCTTC
NA,TRBV15,TRBJ2-7,NA,CATSRGQYYEQYF,TGTGCCACCAGCCGGGGGCAGTACTACGAGCAGTACTTC
TRBD2,TRBV7-6,TRBJ2-7,NA,CASSQAGRGVEQYF,TGTGCCAGCAGCCAAGCTGGGAGGGGTGTCGAGCAGTACTTC
TRBD1,TRBV6-1,TRBJ1-1,NA,CASTGTGGTEAFF,TGTGCCAGCACCGGGACAGGAGGCACTGAAGCTTTCTTT
TRBD1,TRBV29-1,TRBJ1-2,NA,CSVGQGVSGYTF,TGCAGCGTCGGACAGGGGGTTTCTGGCTACACCTTC
NA,TRBV5-4,TRBJ2-7,NA,CASRHRDSYEQYF,TGTGCCAGCAGACATCGGGACTCCTACGAGCAGTACTTC
TRBD1,TRBV4-1,TRBJ1-2,NA,CASSQDRDRSRYTF,TGCGCCAGCAGCCAAGATCGGGACAGGTCACGCTACACCTTC
NA,TRBV7-8,TRBJ2-2,NA,CASSSVAASGTGELFF,TGTGCCAGCAGCTCCGTAGCGGCCTCGGGCACCGGGGAGCTGTTTTTT
NA,TRBV5-1,TRBJ2-5,NA,CASSLGAGQETQYF,TGCGCCAGCAGCTTGGGGGCGGGACAAGAGACCCAGTACTTC
TRBD2,TRBV9,TRBJ2-3,NA,CASSSLAGEGNRDTQYF,TGTGCCAGCAGCTCCCTAGCGGGAGAGGGTAATCGGGATACGCAGTATTTT
TRBD2,TRBV28,TRBJ2-7,NA,CASFDPGGPLYEQYF,TGTGCCAGCTTTGATCCGGGAGGGCCTCTTTACGAGCAGTACTTC
NA,TRBV4-1,TRBJ2-7,NA,CASSQWGSRNEQYF,TGCGCCAGCAGCCAATGGGGCAGTCGTAACGAGCAGTACTTC
TRBD2,TRBV15,TRBJ2-1,NA,CATSRGQGLAAYNEQFF,TGTGCCACCAGCAGAGGCCAGGGACTAGCGGCCTACAATGAGCAGTTCTTC
NA,TRBV28,TRBJ1-2,NA,CASSYQGLAGGYTF,TGTGCCAGCAGCTACCAGGGGCTTGCCGGGGGCTACACCTTC
TRBD1,TRBV6-5,TRBJ1-3,NA,CASRQGTGTGNTIYF,TGTGCCAGCAGGCAAGGGACAGGGACTGGAAACACCATATATTTT
NA,TRBV5-1,TRBJ1-1,NA,CASSLGDTEAFF,TGCGCCAGCAGCTTGGGGGACACTGAAGCTTTCTTT
NA,TRBV9,TRBJ1-2,NA,CASTSAEGFSGYTF,TGTGCCAGCACCTCCGCGGAGGGGTTTTCTGGCTACACCTTC
TRBD1,TRBV29-1,TRBJ1-1,NA,CSVVHRGMNTEAFF,TGCAGCGTTGTTCACAGGGGAATGAACACTGAAGCTTTCTTT
NA,TRBV6-1,TRBJ1-2,many,CASSEGIDGYTF,TGTGCCAGCAGTGAGGGTATCGATGGCTACACCTTC
NA,TRBV5-1,TRBJ1-1,NA,CASSLGHDAEAFF,TGCGCCAGCAGCTTGGGGCATGACGCTGAAGCTTTCTTT
NA,TRBV2,TRBJ1-4,NA,CASSAGSATNEKLFF,TGTGCCAGCAGTGCCGGCTCAGCAACTAATGAAAAACTGTTTTTT
NA,TRBV5-6,TRBJ2-7,NA,CASSPWTNYEQYF,TGTGCCAGCAGCCCATGGACAAATTACGAGCAGTACTTC
NA,TRBV5-1,TRBJ2-7,many,CASSLGSSGSYEQYF,TGCGCCAGCAGCTTGGGCTCCTCCGGGTCCTACGAGCAGTACTTC
TRBD2,TRBV5-1,TRBJ2-7,NA,CASSAGTSAEQYF,TGCGCCAGCAGCGCAGGGACTAGCGCCGAGCAGTACTTC
NA,TRBV11-2,TRBJ2-1,NA,CASSLGRNNEQFF,TGTGCCAGCAGCTTGGGACGGAACAATGAGCAGTTCTTC
TRBD1,TRBV15,TRBJ2-3,NA,CATSGRQGETDTQYF,TGTGCCACCAGCGGTAGACAGGGTGAGACAGATACGCAGTATTTT
NA,TRBV5-4,TRBJ1-2,NA,CASSSRGSNYGYTF,TGTGCCAGCAGCAGCCGGGGTAGTAACTATGGCTACACCTTC
NA,TRBV19,TRBJ2-3,NA,CASSMGPGTDTQYF,TGTGCCAGTAGTATGGGGCCCGGCACAGATACGCAGTATTTT
TRBD2,TRBV28,TRBJ2-7,NA,CASRPTSGKFEQYF,TGTGCCAGCCGCCCGACTAGCGGGAAATTCGAGCAGTACTTC
NA,TRBV19,TRBJ1-5,NA,CASSKGNYQPQHF,TGTGCCAGTAGTAAGGGGAATTACCAGCCCCAGCATTTT
NA,TRBV10-1,TRBJ2-2,NA,CASSVTDTGELFF,TGCGCCAGCAGCGTGACAGACACCGGGGAGCTGTTTTTT
NA,TRBV7-9,TRBJ2-3,NA,CASSPPRVRHMDTQYF,TGTGCCAGCAGCCCCCCCCGGGTGAGGCACATGGATACGCAGTATTTT